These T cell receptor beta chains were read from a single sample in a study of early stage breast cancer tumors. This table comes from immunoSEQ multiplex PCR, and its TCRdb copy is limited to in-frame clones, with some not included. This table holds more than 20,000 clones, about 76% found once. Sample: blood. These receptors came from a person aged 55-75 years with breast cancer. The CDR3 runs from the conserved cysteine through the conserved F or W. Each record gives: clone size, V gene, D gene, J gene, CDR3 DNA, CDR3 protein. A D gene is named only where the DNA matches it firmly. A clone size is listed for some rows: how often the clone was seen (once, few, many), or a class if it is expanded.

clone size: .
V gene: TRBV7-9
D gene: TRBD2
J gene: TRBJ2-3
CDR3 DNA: TGTGCCAGCAGCTTCGGGACTAGCGGGAGGAGGGTAGATACGCAGTATTTT
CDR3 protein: CASSFGTSGRRVDTQYF

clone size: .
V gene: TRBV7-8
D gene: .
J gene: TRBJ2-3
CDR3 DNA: TGTGCCAGCAGCTTAGGTAGCGGCGGGCCCAGCTATACGCAGTATTTT
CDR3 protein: CASSLGSGGPSYTQYF

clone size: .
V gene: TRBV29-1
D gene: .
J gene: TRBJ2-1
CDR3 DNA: TGCAGCGTTGCCCAACAGGGGGGGTATGAGCAGTTCTTC
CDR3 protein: CSVAQQGGYEQFF

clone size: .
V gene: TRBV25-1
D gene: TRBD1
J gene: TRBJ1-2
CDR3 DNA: TGTGCCAGCCGGACAGGGTCCGGTGGCTACACCTTC
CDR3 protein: CASRTGSGGYTF

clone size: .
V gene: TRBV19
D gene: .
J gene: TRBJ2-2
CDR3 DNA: TGTGCCAGTAGTATCCCCGACTCTTTCACCGGGGAGCTGTTTTTT
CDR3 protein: CASSIPDSFTGELFF

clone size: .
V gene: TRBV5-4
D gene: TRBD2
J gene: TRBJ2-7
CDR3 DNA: TGTGCCAGCAGCCCAAGTATGGGGGAGGGCCAAGGCGAGCAGTACTTC
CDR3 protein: CASSPSMGEGQGEQYF

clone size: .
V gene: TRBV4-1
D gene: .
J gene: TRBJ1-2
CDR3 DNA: TGCGCCAGCAGCCAAGTACCAAAACAGGCCCGCTATGGCTACACCTTC
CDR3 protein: CASSQVPKQARYGYTF

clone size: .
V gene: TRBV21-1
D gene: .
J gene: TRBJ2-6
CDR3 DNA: TGTGCCAGCAGCAAATCAGATGCTGGGGCCAACGTCCTGACTTTC
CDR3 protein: CASSKSDAGANVLTF

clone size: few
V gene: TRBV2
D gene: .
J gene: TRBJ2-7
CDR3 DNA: TGTGCCAGCAGGGGACATCAATACGAGCAGTACTTC
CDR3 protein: CASRGHQYEQYF

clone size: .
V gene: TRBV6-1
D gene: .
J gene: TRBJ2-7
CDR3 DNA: TGTGCCAGCAGTGAAGCCAGATACTACGAGCAGTACTTC
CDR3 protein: CASSEARYYEQYF

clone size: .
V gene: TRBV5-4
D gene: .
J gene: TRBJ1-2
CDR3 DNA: TGTGCCAGCAGCTTAAGGGGTGACTATGGCTACACCTTC
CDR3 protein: CASSLRGDYGYTF

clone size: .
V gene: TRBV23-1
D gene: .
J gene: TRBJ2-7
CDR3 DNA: TGCGCCAGCAGTCAATCATTCGGTCCCCGGAACTACGAGCAGTACTTC
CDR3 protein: CASSQSFGPRNYEQYF

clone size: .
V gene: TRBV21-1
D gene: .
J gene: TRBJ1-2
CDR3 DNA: TGTGCCAGCAGCAAAGCGCGCCGGGACAGGAAGCCGTCAGGTGGCTACACCTTC
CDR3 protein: CASSKARRDRKPSGGYTF

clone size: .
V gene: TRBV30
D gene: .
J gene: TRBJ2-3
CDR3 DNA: TGTGCCTGGGAAGGGGGTGCGGGAGCTGCGCAGTATTTT
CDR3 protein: CAWEGGAGAAQYF

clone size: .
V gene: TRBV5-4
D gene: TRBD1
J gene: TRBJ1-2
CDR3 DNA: TGTGCCAGCAGCTTGGAGACAGGGGGGTTGGATGGCTACACCTTC
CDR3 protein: CASSLETGGLDGYTF

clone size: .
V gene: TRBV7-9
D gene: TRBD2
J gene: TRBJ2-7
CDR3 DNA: TGTGCCAGCAGAATAGCGGGACCCTACGAGCAGTACTTC
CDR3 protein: CASRIAGPYEQYF

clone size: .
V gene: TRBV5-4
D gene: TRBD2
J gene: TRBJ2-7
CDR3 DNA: TGTGCCAGCAGGCGGGAGGATGGATACGAGCAGTACTTC
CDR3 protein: CASRREDGYEQYF

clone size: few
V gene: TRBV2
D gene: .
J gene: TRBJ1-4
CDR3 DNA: TGTGCCAGCAGTCCCCCGCTCCAAGCAACTAATGAAAAACTGTTTTTT
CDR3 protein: CASSPPLQATNEKLFF